This T cell receptor beta chain is from a study of blood T cell repertoires in COVID-19. Study details: Collection of acute and convalescent COVID-19 samples took place in the United States, Italy and Spain. T cells, B-cell-depleted T cells, or PBMCs provided the cDNA or gDNA that served as material.

Germline CDR1 and CDR2: SGHTA and FQGNSA. Trimming removed 3 bases from V and 0 bases from J, with 11 bases in between. The CDR3 runs to 15 residues. Original analysis: Reference gene primer amplification in the assay estimated nucleated cell counts. Only in-frame clones appear in the TCRdb table, and some are missing; sequencing was by immunoSEQ multiplex PCR. The DNA was the basis for D and trimming; V, J and clone size are from that table. This sample yields about 22,000 clones, of which 90% are seen a single time; 2.7% belongs to the top ten. V and J are TRBV7-2 and TRBJ1-1, with D perhaps TRBD1 (5 bases). The material sequenced was peripheral blood. This TCR derives from an older man with acute or convalescent COVID-19. DNA for the CDR3: TGTGCCAGCAGCTTTAGTACAGGCATGAACACTGAAGCTTTCTTT. It specifies CASSFSTGMNTEAFF.